Below, 28 T cell receptor beta chains from the same sample are listed, as sequenced in a study of shared clonotypes between healthy human individuals (dated by TCRdb to between 2020 and 2021). Libraries came from the immunoSEQ multiplex PCR assay. Imported from immuneACCESS, the table was reduced by TCRdb to in-frame sequences with V and J called. These copies leave out some clones; in studies compared against another copy, an unresolved V gene accounts for under half, and the cause of the remainder is not known. The sample table holds hundreds of thousands of clones, of which about 95% were seen once. The ten largest clones take up about 0.11% of the sample. CD8 naive samples were CD45RO-negative cells positively selected for CCR7, giving a CD45RA+CCR7+ population that excluded TemRA cells. Sequencing used naive CD8+ T cells sorted from blood. The cell subset or site label corresponds to: CD45RA+CCR7+. These receptors were obtained from a woman aged 25 to 39 in good health.

The chain combines TRBV19 with TRBJ2-7; TRBD2 agrees at 7 bases. Trimming cost V 10 bases and J 0 bases; bases outside gene matches: 6. The CDR3 is 13 amino acids. Per the germline V gene, CDR1 is LNHDA and CDR2 is SQIVND (reference sequence). The CDR3 loop is CATSGGGSYEQYF. CDR3 DNA sequence: TGTGCCACTTCCGGCGGGGGCTCCTACGAGCAGTACTTC. Full variable domain (remainder filled in from reference TRBV19 and TRBJ2-7): DGGITQSPKYLFRKEGQNVTLSCEQNLNHDAMYWYRQDPGQGLRLIYYSQIVNDFQKGDIAEGYSVSREKKESFPLTVTSAQKNPTAFYLCATSGGGSYEQYFGPGTRLTVT.

The chain links TRBV19 to TRBJ2-6, with 7 bases aligning to TRBD2. V was clipped by 5 bases and J by 0 bases; unmatched bases: 10. The CDR3 runs to 18 residues. The germline V gene has CDR1 LNHDA and CDR2 SQIVND (reference sequence). CDR3 residues: CASSLVRRGSSGANVLTF. DNA of the CDR3: TGTGCCAGTAGTCTGGTTCGTCGCGGGAGCTCTGGGGCCAACGTCCTGACTTTC.

V usage is TRBV11-2 and J usage is TRBJ2-2; a possible D gene is TRBD1 (6 bases). Between the trimmed V and J ends, which lost 5 bases and 3 bases, there was a span of 19 bases. The CDR3 has 17 amino acids. Germline lookup yields CDR1 SGHAT and CDR2 FQNNGV. The CDR3 sequence is CASSPPSVQGDTGELFF. The CDR3 DNA sequence: TGTGCCAGCAGCCCCCCCTCGGTACAGGGTGACACCGGGGAGCTGTTTTTT.

The genes are TRBV28 and TRBJ1-5; a possible D gene is TRBD1 (6 bases). The CDR3 has 15 residues. V lost 5 bases, J lost 7 bases, and 18 bases lay in between. From germline, CDR1 is MDHEN and CDR2 SYDVKM. CDR3: CASSLGTIPGQPQHF. Here the CDR3 DNA reads TGTGCCAGCAGTCTAGGGACAATCCCTGGGCAGCCCCAGCATTTT.

V and J are TRBV13 and TRBJ2-1; the match to TRBD2 covers 16 bases. The CDR3 loop spans 14 amino acids. V shed 9 bases, J shed 8 bases, and the junction held 4 bases outside the gene matches. Germline-derived CDR1 and CDR2 are PRHDT and FYEKMQ (reference sequence). The CDR3 protein is CASTGTSGRDEQFF. CDR3 sequence (DNA): TGTGCCAGTACCGGGACTAGCGGGAGGGATGAGCAGTTCTTC.

V usage is TRBV29-1 and J usage is TRBJ2-7, with 11 nucleotides matching TRBD2. J was trimmed by 1 base and V by 5 bases; bases with no gene match: 1. Germline lookup yields CDR1 SQVTM and CDR2 ANQGSEA. The CDR3 covers 13 residues. CDR3: CSVIAGGSYEQYF. As DNA, the CDR3 is TGCAGCGTTATAGCGGGAGGGTCCTACGAGCAGTACTTC.

This clone appeared a single time. This CDR3 is CASSPPGQGDLPQHF. In DNA form, the CDR3 reads TGTGCCAGCAGCCCCCCGGGACAGGGGGATCTACCCCAGCATTTT. V and J are TRBV16 and TRBJ1-5; 11 bases are shared with TRBD1. Germline V gene lookup returns CDR1 KGHSY and CDR2 FQNENV. J lost 10 bases, V lost 4 bases, and 9 bases had no gene match. This CDR3 has 15 amino acids.

The chain is built from TRBV28 and TRBJ2-3; D not certain. V was pared by 4 bases and J by 0 bases, with 14 bases between. CDR3 length: 16 residues. Looked up from germline, CDR1 is MDHEN and CDR2 is SYDVKM. CDR3 region: CASSSPTESSTDTQYF. The CDR3 DNA reads TGTGCCAGCAGTTCCCCAACGGAGTCGAGCACAGATACGCAGTATTTT.

The chain recombines TRBV27 with TRBJ1-1; unclear D gene. V was clipped by 4 bases and J by 4 bases, with 13 bases between them. This CDR3 contains 14 residues. Germline V gives CDR1 MNHEY, CDR2 SMNVEV (reference sequence). CDR3 sequence: CASSSDSMITEAFF. CDR3 nucleotide sequence: TGTGCCAGCAGTTCGGACTCTATGATCACTGAAGCTTTCTTT.

The chain combines TRBV28 with TRBJ2-1, with D maybe TRBD2 (6 bases). With 0 bases removed from V and 0 bases from J, the gap between germline ends came to 12 bases. The CDR3 sequence is 17 residues long. CDR1 and CDR2 (germline): MDHEN, SYDVKM. The CDR3 is CASSLWGGTSSYNEQFF. The CDR3 region has the DNA TGTGCCAGCAGTTTATGGGGGGGTACGAGCTCCTACAATGAGCAGTTCTTC.

The rearrangement joins TRBV4-1 to TRBJ1-5; D unresolved. The V and J ends lost 0 bases and 0 bases respectively, with 12 bases between them. Germline CDR1 reads MGHRA; CDR2 reads YSYEKL. This CDR3 has 17 residues. CDR3: CASSQERAEYSNQPQHF. CDR3 nucleotide sequence: TGCGCCAGCAGCCAAGAGAGGGCGGAATATAGCAATCAGCCCCAGCATTTT.

This sequence joins TRBV28 and TRBJ2-7; D remains ambiguous. This CDR3 spans 13 amino acids. Germline CDR1 reads MDHEN; CDR2 reads SYDVKM. V lost 8 bases to trimming and J lost 3 bases, with 14 bases between them. The CDR3 loop is CASGTPENYEQYF. As DNA, the CDR3 is TGTGCCAGCGGTACACCGGAAAACTACGAGCAGTACTTC. Using reference TRBV28 and TRBJ2-7 for the parts outside the CDR3, the full variable domain is DVKVTQSSRYLVKRTGEKVFLECVQDMDHENMFWYRQDPGLGLRLIYFSYDVKMKEKGDIPEGYSVSREKKERFSLILESASTNQTSMYLCASGTPENYEQYFGPGTRLTVT.

This rearrangement joins TRBV15 to TRBJ1-5; no clear D. Trimming shortened V by 1 base and J by 7 bases, and 5 bases separated the two germline ends. Germline CDR1 and CDR2: LNHNV and YYDKDF (reference sequence). The CDR3 has 12 residues. CDR3 coding DNA: TGTGCCACCAGCAGAGTGGGCCAGCCCCAGCATTTT. Its protein product is CATSRVGQPQHF.

The chain is built from TRBV9 and TRBJ1-3, with TRBD1 as a possible D gene (5 bases). V was cut by 4 bases and J by 3 bases, with 11 bases left in between. Germline V gives CDR1 SGDLS, CDR2 YYNGEE. There are 14 residues in the CDR3. The CDR3 loop reads CASSNGAGGNTIYF. In DNA, the CDR3 is TGTGCCAGCAGCAACGGGGCGGGTGGAAACACCATATATTTT. Full variable domain (missing parts from reference TRBV9 and TRBJ1-3): DSGVTQTPKHLITATGQRVTLRCSPRSGDLSVYWYQQSLDQGLQFLIQYYNGEERAKGNILERFSAQQFPDLHSELNLSSLELGDSALYFCASSNGAGGNTIYFGEGSWLTVV.

The J gene is TRBJ1-1, the V gene TRBV6-6; D possibly corresponds to TRBD1 (5 bases). The V end was cut by 1 base, the J end by 1 base, with 10 bases between. The CDR3 sequence is 15 residues long. Germline loops: CDR1 MNHNY, CDR2 SVGAGI (reference sequence). CDR3 sequence (DNA): TGTGCCAGCAGTTACTTGGGGCTCGGGAACACTGAAGCTTTCTTT. Encoded protein: CASSYLGLGNTEAFF.

V gene TRBV5-1 combines with J gene TRBJ2-5, with a tentative D call TRBD2 (5 bases). V was clipped by 4 bases and J by 5 bases, with 18 bases between them. The CDR3 covers 15 residues. In germline, CDR1 is SGHRS, CDR2 YFSETQ. CDR3 nucleotides: TGCGCCAGCAGCCCCCGGGATTTAGGAGAGGAGACCCAGTACTTC. Encoded protein: CASSPRDLGEETQYF. Combining the CDR3 with reference TRBV5-1 and TRBJ2-5 gives the whole variable domain KAGVTQTPRYLIKTRGQQVTLSCSPISGHRSVSWYQQTPGQGLQFLFEYFSETQRNKGNFPGRFSGRQFSNSRSEMNVSTLELGDSALYLCASSPRDLGEETQYFGPGTRLLVL.

This clone came up a few times. This chain links TRBV7-2 with TRBJ2-2; D possibly uses TRBD1 or TRBD2 (5 bases each). This CDR3 contains 18 residues. V lost 4 bases to trimming and J lost 3 bases, with 21 bases between them. Germline lookup yields CDR1 SGHTA and CDR2 FQGNSA. CDR3 in DNA: TGTGCCAGCAGCTCTCCTTTTTTGGGGGTGCAACACACCGGGGAGCTGTTTTTT. It encodes CASSSPFLGVQHTGELFF.

The CDR3 here is CASSQVSGEGREEQYF. The CDR3 bases are TGCGCCAGCAGCCAAGTGTCGGGGGAGGGCCGGGAAGAGCAGTACTTC. The chain uses TRBV4-1 and TRBJ2-5; TRBD2 matches at 7 bases. This CDR3 is built from 16 residues. Germline assignment: CDR1 MGHRA and CDR2 YSYEKL. V lost 1 base to trimming and J lost 11 bases; unmatched junction nucleotides: 16.

The genes are TRBV4-1 and TRBJ2-7, with TRBD1 matching 8 bases. The V gene end was trimmed by 1 base and the J gene end by 2 bases; junction bases not matched to a gene: 7. The CDR3 consists of 16 residues. Germline CDR1 reads MGHRA; CDR2 reads YSYEKL. The CDR3 DNA sequence: TGCGCCAGCAGCCAAGCAGGGACAGGATTCGCCTACGAGCAGTACTTC. Amino acid sequence: CASSQAGTGFAYEQYF.

The V gene is TRBV5-1, the J gene TRBJ2-3, with D hard to call. Germline assignment: CDR1 SGHRS and CDR2 YFSETQ. This CDR3 is built from 15 residues. V was shortened by 1 base and J by 6 bases, with 15 bases between the two germline ends. The CDR3 here is CASSLLGPATDTQYF. Written as DNA, the CDR3 is TGCGCCAGCAGCTTGTTAGGGCCTGCGACGGATACGCAGTATTTT.

The chain has TRBV5-1 and TRBJ1-1; TRBD1 aligns across 8 bases. The CDR3 is made up of 14 amino acids. V lost 0 bases to trimming and J lost 6 bases; unmatched junction nucleotides: 4. CDR1 SGHRS and CDR2 YFSETQ come from the germline V gene. The chain's CDR3 is CASSLAGGWAEAFF. DNA for the CDR3: TGCGCCAGCAGCTTGGCAGGGGGCTGGGCTGAAGCTTTCTTT.

V is TRBV7-8 and J is TRBJ2-1, with D hard to call. Germline V gene data show CDR1 as SGHVS and CDR2 as FQNEAQ. The CDR3 covers 12 residues. V was trimmed by 2 bases and J by 6 bases, leaving 5 bases between them. The CDR3 coding sequence is TGTGCCAGCAGCTTAATGACCAATGAGCAGTTCTTC. Its translation: CASSLMTNEQFF.

The chain carries TRBV28 and TRBJ2-1; the D is unclear. CDR1 and CDR2 from the germline V gene are MDHEN and SYDVKM. V was clipped by 4 bases and J by 7 bases, with 8 bases between them. This CDR3 is built from 12 residues. The CDR3 DNA reads TGTGCCAGCAGTTCCAGTGGGAATGAGCAGTTCTTC. Translation gives CASSSSGNEQFF.

The CDR3 DNA is TGTGCCAGCAGTCCCTCGGACTACGAGCAGTACTTC. It is translated as CASSPSDYEQYF. V is TRBV2 and J is TRBJ2-7; D is uncertain. Germline V gives CDR1 SNHLY, CDR2 FYNNEI. The CDR3 spans 12 residues. V was cut by 5 bases and J by 3 bases, with 8 bases left in between.

The CDR3 DNA sequence: TGTGCCAGCAGTTTAGGGGGAGTGAACTCCTACGAGCAGTACTTC. As protein: CASSLGGVNSYEQYF. The rearrangement uses TRBV27 and TRBJ2-7; D tentatively reads TRBD1 or TRBD2 (5 bases each). V was clipped by 2 bases and J by 0 bases, with 11 bases between them. Germline V gene sequence: CDR1 MNHEY, CDR2 SMNVEV (reference sequence). The CDR3 length is 15 residues.

The CDR3 region is CASSSWTSGMYNEQFF. CDR3 bases: TGTGCCAGCAGTTCCTGGACTAGCGGGATGTACAATGAGCAGTTCTTC. The gene calls are TRBV27 and TRBJ2-1, with TRBD2 identical over 12 bases. V shed 4 bases and J 4 bases; nucleotides not matched to a gene: 5. Germline CDR1 and CDR2: MNHEY and SMNVEV (reference sequence). The CDR3 spans 16 residues.

The J gene is TRBJ2-7, the V gene TRBV7-8; the match to TRBD1 covers 9 bases. The CDR3 covers 15 residues. In germline, CDR1 is SGHVS, CDR2 FQNEAQ. The V segment lost 5 bases and the J segment 1 base; nucleotides outside the gene matches: 6. The CDR3 sequence: CASSQPGTGSYEQYF. The CDR3 DNA reads as TGTGCCAGCAGCCAGCCCGGGACAGGGTCCTACGAGCAGTACTTC.

The genes are TRBV7-2 and TRBJ2-1; 13 positions match TRBD2. Germline lookup yields CDR1 SGHTA and CDR2 FQGNSA. The V gene end was trimmed by 4 bases and the J gene end by 4 bases; junction bases not matched to a gene: 4. This CDR3 has 16 residues. The CDR3 spells CASSYTGLAGYNEQFF. In nucleotides, the CDR3 is TGTGCCAGCAGCTATACGGGACTAGCGGGATACAATGAGCAGTTCTTC.